The 10 T cell receptor beta chains given below trace back to one sample, sequenced in a study of Graves' ophthalmopathy and Graves' hyperthyroidism. RNA served as the template for amplifying TCR beta CDR3 regions. HTBI-primed first-round RT-PCR preceded second-round multiplex PCR. One entry per CDR3 protein, called by TCRdb with MiXCR from the multiplex PCR reads. This repertoire shows 500,000 to 700,000 distinct CDR3 sequences, 35% to 40% found once; its top ten account for over 3.5%. The sample was peripheral blood or thyroid tissue (not recorded which). Source of these receptors: an adult man with Graves' hyperthyroidism.

The CDR3 region is CSARGGGDGNTF. The CDR3 bases are TGCAGTGCTAGAGGAGGAGGGGATGGAAACACCTTC. This chain links TRBV20-1 with TRBJ1-2; possible D gene TRBD1, 5 bases. CDR1 is DFQATT, CDR2 SNEGSKA, per germline (reference sequence). Trimming removed 1 base at V and 12 bases at J, with 15 bases between. There are 12 residues in the CDR3.

The table lists this clonotype with many counts. The chain combines TRBV24-1 with TRBJ1-2; a possible D gene is TRBD1 (5 bases). The CDR3 contains 12 residues. V lost 3 bases, J lost 8 bases, and 9 bases lay in between. The germline gives CDR1 KGHDR, CDR2 SFDVKD. The CDR3 DNA follows: TGTGCCACCAGTGATACGGACAAGGGCTACACCTTC. This encodes CATSDTDKGYTF.

The chain uses TRBV12-3 or TRBV12-4 and TRBJ1-2, with TRBD1 as a possible D gene (5 bases). CDR3 length: 14 amino acids. V dropped 3 bases and J dropped 6 bases, with 14 bases sitting between them. The CDR3 coding sequence is TGTGCCAGCAGTTTGTCGAGGGGCCTTGATGGCTACACCTTC. Amino acid sequence: CASSLSRGLDGYTF.

The chain uses TRBV9 and TRBJ1-4; D is uncertain. The germline V and J ends were trimmed by 1 base and 8 bases, with 18 bases remaining between them. Germline V gene sequence: CDR1 SGDLS, CDR2 YYNGEE. CDR3 length equals 16 residues. CDR3 region: CASSVSTGSPGEKLFF. The DNA of the CDR3 is TGTGCCAGCAGCGTATCAACGGGGAGCCCTGGAGAAAAACTGTTTTTT.

With regard to this clonotype: The conserved phenylalanine or tryptophan normally closing the CDR3 is absent here, so this likely arose from a read error. This chain uses TRBV7-8 with TRBJ2-5; 9 bases are shared with TRBD2. Trimming removed 6 bases from V and 7 bases from J; junction bases left unmatched: 9. This CDR3 region has 14 residues. Germline CDR1 reads SGHVS; CDR2 reads FQNEAQ. In DNA form, the CDR3 reads TGTGCCAGCAGTTACCCGGGACTAGCCGGGACCCAGTACTCC. Its protein is CASSYPGLAGTQYS.

This clonotype has only a few counts. The rearrangement links TRBV20-1 to TRBJ2-3; D is ambiguous. This CDR3 region has 13 residues. Trimming left V 5 bases short and J 0 bases short, with 9 bases between. The germline gives CDR1 DFQATT, CDR2 SNEGSKA (reference sequence). The CDR3: CSALLVSTDTQYF. The CDR3 DNA sequence: TGCAGTGCTCTTCTAGTTAGCACAGATACGCAGTATTTT.

V gene TRBV5-4 combines with J gene TRBJ2-5; TRBD2 matches 8 bases. Germline CDR1 is SGHNT and CDR2 is YYREEE (reference sequence). The CDR3 is 16 amino acids. CDR3 coding DNA: TGTGCTAGAGATAGGAGGCTAGCGGGCGAACAAGAGACCCAGTACTTC. It translates to CARDRRLAGEQETQYF.

This clonotype occurred once. This may be a read error, as it is one base from a much larger clone. V gene TRBV7-8 combines with J gene TRBJ2-2; 7 bases line up with TRBD1. With V trimmed by 3 bases and J by 4 bases, 5 bases remained unmatched. The germline V gene encodes CDR1 SGHVS and CDR2 FQNEAQ. This CDR3 has 15 residues. CDR3 loop: CASSFSGTATGELFF. The DNA for the CDR3 is TGTGCCAGCAGCTTTTCCGGGACAGCCACCGGGGAGCTGTTTTTT.

As to this clonotype: The germline gene is not matched at one end of the junction; a read error may be the cause. The gene calls are TRBV12-3 or TRBV12-4 and TRBJ2-1, with D tentatively TRBD2 (6 bases). The CDR3 consists of 12 residues. CDR3 sequence reads: CAISGGNNEQFF. Written as DNA, the CDR3 is TGTGCCATCAGTGGGGGGAACAATGAGCAGTTCTTC.

The table lists this clonotype with a few counts. The chain joins TRBV11-3 to TRBJ1-1; 7 bases align to TRBD1. CDR3 length: 17 residues. Germline assignment: CDR1 SGHNT and CDR2 YENEEA. V shed 5 bases and J 0 bases; nucleotides not matched to a gene: 12. DNA for the CDR3: TGTGCCAGCAGCGCCCAGGGGGGCAGGCTTCTGAACACTGAAGCTTTCTTT. Protein product: CASSAQGGRLLNTEAFF.